This TCR beta chain appears in the sequencing data of a study of CD8 T cells in ankylosing spondylitis. General study results and limits: Reactive arthritis synovial fluid and blood were previously reported to contain some motif variants.

Using quantitative 5'-RACE with molecular barcodes, the authors made TCR beta libraries. TCRdb itself ran the 5' RACE reads through MiXCR, one entry per CDR3 protein. The sample consists of about 110,000 distinct CDR3 sequences, around 24% of them appearing once. Trimming cost V 0 bases and J 5 bases, with 6 bases left between them. CDR1 and CDR2 (germline): LGHNA, YNFKEQ. The CDR3 extends over 13 amino acids. About this clonotype itself: Its antigen is undetermined.

The TCR originated in a male donor with ankylosing spondylitis. Material: synovial fluid, either unsorted or a sorted T cell fraction (not recorded which). V usage is TRBV4-2 and J usage is TRBJ2-3, with unresolved D. DNA of the CDR3: TGTGCCAGCAGCCAAGATATACTAGATACGCAGTATTTT. Residues: CASSQDILDTQYF.